The next 10 T cell receptor beta chains were all read from a single sample in a study of cytomegalovirus exposure and HLA in healthy donors. Some clones are missing from TCRdb's copy, which holds only in-frame ones; the method was immunoSEQ multiplex PCR. The sample records around 140,000 clones, around 87% being singletons. Specimen: PBMCs. The receptors here all came from a man younger than 35 in good health and CMV-seropositive.

The gene calls are TRBV6-1 and TRBJ1-4; 12 bases match TRBD1. J was trimmed by 7 bases and V by 9 bases; bases with no gene match: 9. Germline CDR1 MNHNS, CDR2 SASEGT. The CDR3 is made up of 15 amino acids. The CDR3 loop reads CASRDRGRYREKLFF. As DNA, the CDR3 is TGTGCCAGTCGGGACAGGGGGCGTTATCGTGAAAAACTGTTTTTT.

The chain links TRBV11-2 to TRBJ1-5; TRBD1 might be the D (5 bases). Germline-derived CDR1 and CDR2 are SGHAT and FQNNGV. This CDR3 contains 13 residues. V was trimmed by 4 bases and J by 7 bases, leaving 11 bases between them. CDR3 DNA sequence: TGTGCCAGCAGCTACTTACAGGAACAGCCCCAGCATTTT. It yields the protein CASSYLQEQPQHF.

The rearrangement joins TRBV28 to TRBJ2-5, with 7 bases matching TRBD2. The V segment lost 6 bases and the J segment 3 bases; nucleotides outside the gene matches: 7. This CDR3 is 14 amino acids long. Germline V lookup: CDR1 MDHEN, CDR2 SYDVKM. Here the CDR3 DNA reads TGTGCCAGCAGGTCCGCGGGAGAGGAAGAGACCCAGTACTTC. Its protein is CASRSAGEEETQYF.

The rearrangement joins TRBV27 to TRBJ1-5, with 7 nucleotides matching TRBD1. CDR1 is MNHEY, CDR2 SMNVEV, per germline (reference sequence). The CDR3 length is 15 residues. With V trimmed by 6 bases and J by 4 bases, 9 bases remained unmatched. CDR3 DNA: TGTGCCAGCAGCCCGGGACAGTTTTTTAATCAGCCCCAGCATTTT. Translating gives CASSPGQFFNQPQHF.

The chain links TRBV4-1 to TRBJ2-7; D gene uncertain. Trimming took off 1 base at V and 6 bases at J, with 13 bases between the two ends. Germline V gives CDR1 MGHRA, CDR2 YSYEKL. This CDR3 region has 14 residues. The CDR3 is CASSQVVSVLEQYF. The CDR3 DNA follows: TGCGCCAGCAGCCAAGTAGTATCGGTCCTCGAGCAGTACTTC.

This clone was observed a handful of times. This chain joins TRBV4-1 and TRBJ2-1, with 11 bases lining up with TRBD2. Germline CDR1 MGHRA, CDR2 YSYEKL. CDR3 length: 15 amino acids. Trimming took 1 base from V and 6 from J; bases not matched to a gene: 2. Here the CDR3 DNA reads TGCGCCAGCAGCCAAGGCCTAGCGGGGGGCAATGAGCAGTTCTTC. This gives the protein CASSQGLAGGNEQFF.

The V gene is TRBV6-5, the J gene TRBJ1-1; 8 nucleotides match TRBD1. Germline trimming cut 7 bases from V and 4 bases from J; bases unmatched to any gene: 8. Germline V gene lookup returns CDR1 MNHEY and CDR2 SVGAGI. The CDR3 loop spans 14 amino acids. The CDR3 coding sequence is TGTGCCAGCACTCTCAGGGGGCTGGGCACTGAAGCTTTCTTT. This sequence encodes CASTLRGLGTEAFF.

This rearrangement joins TRBV25-1 to TRBJ1-3; 7 nucleotides match TRBD1. V was clipped by 4 bases and J by 5 bases; unmatched bases: 5. The CDR3 runs to 14 residues. Per the germline V gene, CDR1 is MGHDK and CDR2 is SYGVNS. DNA of the CDR3: TGTGCCAGCAGTGCACCGGGACAGAGAAACACCATATATTTT. This gives the protein CASSAPGQRNTIYF.

The genes are TRBV10-1 and TRBJ1-5; no reliable D call. Trimming shortened V by 5 bases and J by 0 bases, and 11 bases separated the two germline ends. CDR1 and CDR2 from the germline V gene are WNHNN and SYGVQD (reference sequence). There are 15 residues in the CDR3. The CDR3 region has the DNA TGCGCCAGCAGTTTGGCAGGCCATAGCAATCAGCCCCAGCATTTT. Residues: CASSLAGHSNQPQHF.

This chain links TRBV9 with TRBJ2-7; no firm D call. Trimming took off 3 bases at V and 6 bases at J, with 16 bases between the two ends. The CDR3 covers 14 residues. The germline V gene encodes CDR1 SGDLS and CDR2 YYNGEE. The CDR3 DNA is TGTGCCAGCAGCGCTAGTATCCCGGCAGCCGAGCAGTACTTC. Encoded protein: CASSASIPAAEQYF.